The rows below give T cell receptor beta chains drawn from one sample of a study of OX40 agonist ivuxolimab in advanced cancers. Measured with immunoSEQ multiplex PCR; TCRdb has only the in-frame clones, and not every one. The profile shows tens of thousands of clones, about 82% of them singletons. The sequencing used CD4+ or CD8+ T cells sorted from blood, collected in a trial of the OX40 agonist ivuxolimab. Receptors were obtained from an adult with an advanced solid tumor such as melanoma, head and neck, liver or kidney cancer. The CDR3 runs from the conserved cysteine through the conserved F or W.

V: TRBV28; J: TRBJ2-2; CDR3: CASSPGPRTGELFF
V: TRBV27; J: TRBJ2-7; CDR3: CASSYDRDGEQYF
V: TRBV7-3; J: TRBJ2-7; CDR3: CASSFMRTVLGEQYF
V: TRBV19; J: TRBJ1-4; CDR3: CASLASSKLFF
V: TRBV27; J: TRBJ2-7; CDR3: CASSPSYEQYF
V: TRBV27; J: TRBJ2-2; CDR3: CASRRGWGRTGELFF
V: TRBV6-5; J: TRBJ1-1; CDR3: CASSYSPQKEAFF
V: TRBV27; J: TRBJ2-7; CDR3: CASSIGSSGALWYEQYF
V: TRBV9; J: .; CDR3: CASSVALAAPTYEQYF
V: TRBV7-3; J: TRBJ2-2; CDR3: CASSNPGLAGTGELFF
V: TRBV18; J: TRBJ2-1; CDR3: CASSPILSSGRKGEQFF
V: TRBV11-3; J: TRBJ2-7; CDR3: CASSSPWGLAGDEQYF
V: TRBV11-1; J: TRBJ2-5; CDR3: CASSPRWEKETQYF
V: TRBV9; J: TRBJ1-3; CDR3: CASSDSGQPGNTIYF
V: TRBV19; J: TRBJ2-7; CDR3: CASSLGYEQYF
V: TRBV9; J: TRBJ2-3; CDR3: CASSVAGRTDTQYF
V: TRBV11-2; J: TRBJ2-1; CDR3: CASSSGQGSNEQFF
V: TRBV6-1; J: TRBJ1-5; CDR3: CASSSGGVKDQPQHF
V: TRBV4-1; J: TRBJ2-7; CDR3: CASSQDNRLYEQYF
V: TRBV18; J: TRBJ1-1; CDR3: CASSPRTGWENTEAFF
V: TRBV9; J: TRBJ2-3; CDR3: CASSVLAVEDTQYF
V: TRBV2; J: TRBJ2-7; CDR3: CASSEADGYSYEQYF
V: TRBV27; J: TRBJ2-7; CDR3: CASSSPYSYEQYF
V: TRBV4-2; J: TRBJ2-7; CDR3: CASSQEGDGEQYF
V: TRBV7-2; J: TRBJ2-1; CDR3: CASSLYQGPYNEQFF
V: TRBV2; J: TRBJ1-1; CDR3: CASSFDSANTEAFF
V: TRBV27; J: TRBJ2-7; CDR3: CASAGTLTPYEQYF
V: TRBV19; J: TRBJ1-5; CDR3: CASKGTANQPQHF
V: TRBV9; J: TRBJ2-2; CDR3: CASSAREFAGELFF
V: TRBV6-1; J: TRBJ2-7; CDR3: CASTAAYEQYF
V: TRBV11-2; J: TRBJ2-1; CDR3: CASSLPQVGLGYEQFF
V: TRBV28; J: TRBJ1-2; CDR3: CASRIIPGGNYGYTF
V: TRBV5-4; J: TRBJ2-3; CDR3: CASSFSTDTQYF
V: TRBV28; J: TRBJ2-7; CDR3: CASSLSGVVNEQYF
V: TRBV18; J: TRBJ1-1; CDR3: CASSAGTGGMNTEAFF
V: TRBV7-3; J: TRBJ1-1; CDR3: CASSLRAGKIAEAFF
V: TRBV28; J: TRBJ2-1; CDR3: CASRTQGARNEQFF
V: TRBV28; J: TRBJ1-2; CDR3: CASKENRVTYGYTF
V: TRBV18; J: TRBJ2-3; CDR3: CASSPESSGFTDTQYF
V: TRBV9; J: TRBJ2-3; CDR3: CASSVEGLAPDTQYF
V: TRBV4-1; J: TRBJ2-5; CDR3: CASSQVTGQETQYF
V: TRBV14; J: TRBJ2-2; CDR3: CASSRRTGTGELFF
V: TRBV14; J: TRBJ2-7; CDR3: CASSQDRRGTLGDEQYF
V: TRBV5-1; J: TRBJ1-1; CDR3: CASSSDGVGTEAFF
V: TRBV28; J: TRBJ2-5; CDR3: CASGGLRTGRGAEQETQYF
V: TRBV12-5; J: TRBJ2-2; CDR3: CASGLEWTGSPGELFF
V: TRBV4-3; J: TRBJ1-2; CDR3: CASSQGWGPEGGYTF
V: TRBV19; J: TRBJ1-5; CDR3: CATGQGNQPQHF
V: TRBV9; J: TRBJ2-3; CDR3: CASSVVGTAMGDTDTQYF
V: TRBV5-1; J: TRBJ1-1; CDR3: CASSLGQTEAFF
V: TRBV28; J: TRBJ1-2; CDR3: CASSLMAVHSGNTF
V: TRBV7-9; J: TRBJ2-5; CDR3: CASSLAVRVPEEQYF
V: TRBV6-5; J: TRBJ1-1; CDR3: CASRPDRAAEAFF
V: TRBV5-6; J: .; CDR3: CASSTDIYYEQYF
V: TRBV4-1; J: TRBJ2-2; CDR3: CASSPGLTTGELFF
V: TRBV13; J: TRBJ2-7; CDR3: CASSLSGTSYEQYF
V: TRBV11-3; J: TRBJ2-3; CDR3: CASSSGPRTDTQYF
V: TRBV30; J: TRBJ1-2; CDR3: CAWSAVFDGYTF
V: TRBV2; J: TRBJ1-5; CDR3: CASRQDRGLDQPQHF
V: TRBV7-9; J: TRBJ1-1; CDR3: CASSFEIGTNTEAFF